What follows are 30 T cell receptor beta chains derived from one specimen sequenced in a study of blood T cells in healthy people across ages (dated by TCRdb to the mid-2010s). Library prep was done by 5' RACE. Sequencing was carried out with an Illumina HiSeq 2500. A second PCR of roughly 6 to 11 cycles was run with a J-beta primer mix and a sample-barcoded 5' primer. Clones were called with MiXCR by TCRdb after fastp trimmed the public reads at Q25, and only in-frame beta chains were retained. Every CDR3 protein is listed once, alongside the most common genes and DNA of its rows. In all, the sample holds about 1.7 million distinct CDR3 sequences, and 28% of those were seen once. The ten largest make up 7.7% of the sample. The sequenced sample was blood. The receptors here all came from a woman aged 30 to 39 in good health.

The chain has TRBV13 and TRBJ2-1; 13 bases map to TRBD2. J gave up 10 bases and V 5 bases, and 8 bases lay outside the gene matches. This CDR3 is built from 15 residues. The germline V gene has CDR1 PRHDT and CDR2 FYEKMQ (reference sequence). The CDR3 DNA is TGTGCCAGCAGCCCTCGACTAGCGGGAGGTCCGGAGCAGTTCTTC. Translating it yields CASSPRLAGGPEQFF.

Remarks on this clonotype: Relative to the germline gene, one junction end is altered; a read error may explain this. The chain recombines TRBV5-1 with TRBJ1-5; no clear D gene. This CDR3 region has 15 residues. The V gene's germline CDR1 is SGHRS and CDR2 YFSETQ. The CDR3 loop is CASSLEPDSNQPHHF. DNA of the CDR3: TGCGCCAGCAGCTTGGAACCGGATAGCAATCAGCCCCATCATTTT.

Only a few counts were recorded for this clonotype. The V and J genes are TRBV6-1 and TRBJ1-6; tentative D call: TRBD1 (5 bases). The V gene lost 4 bases and the J gene lost 7 bases, with 20 bases spanning the gap. The CDR3 is 17 residues long. The V gene's germline CDR1 is MNHNS and CDR2 SASEGT. CDR3 loop: CASSAYVGTSGNSPLHF. The CDR3 DNA reads as TGTGCCAGCAGTGCATATGTAGGGACTTCGGGCAATTCACCCCTCCACTTT.

The gene calls are TRBV2 and TRBJ2-4; 9 bases line up with TRBD2. After removal of 6 bases from V and 13 bases from J, the junction contained 16 bases not matched to a gene. The CDR3 runs 15 residues. Germline V gene data show CDR1 as SNHLY and CDR2 as FYNNEI. The CDR3 DNA reads TGTGCCAGCAGGGGTGGAGGGACTAGCCTCAATGAGCAGTACTTC. Its protein is CASRGGGTSLNEQYF.

The gene calls are TRBV20-1 and TRBJ2-2, with TRBD2 matching over 7 bases. Unmatched junction bases numbered 10, after V lost 5 bases and J lost 7 bases. The CDR3 has 14 residues. Germline values: CDR1 DFQATT, CDR2 SNEGSKA (reference sequence). The CDR3 loop reads CSAAGLVVGGELFF. CDR3 nucleotide sequence: TGCAGTGCTGCAGGACTAGTGGTGGGCGGGGAGCTGTTTTTT.

This clonotype appeared a few times. CDR3 sequence reads: CASSLKLRSGYEQYF. CDR3 coding DNA: TGTGCCAGCAGTTTAAAGTTAAGATCGGGCTACGAGCAGTACTTC. V and J are TRBV27 and TRBJ2-7; D remains ambiguous. CDR1 is MNHEY and CDR2 is SMNVEV in the germline V gene (reference sequence). V lost 2 bases and J lost 3, with 14 bases in between. The CDR3 covers 15 residues.

The rearrangement links TRBV29-1 to TRBJ1-2; 10 bases agree with TRBD1. The CDR3 contains 13 residues. Germline V lookup: CDR1 SQVTM, CDR2 ANQGSEA. Trimming cost V 7 bases and J 12 bases; bases outside gene matches: 14. DNA for the CDR3: TGCAGCGACGGAAGGGGGACAGGGGAAGGCCACACCTTC. Translated, it gives CSDGRGTGEGHTF.

This clonotype was counted only a few times. The chain has TRBV29-1 and TRBJ2-3; D possibly corresponds to TRBD1 (6 bases). Trimming shortened V by 5 bases and J by 1 base, and 13 bases separated the two germline ends. The CDR3 has 14 residues. Germline V lookup: CDR1 SQVTM, CDR2 ANQGSEA. The CDR3 DNA sequence: TGCAGCGTTTTACGGGACACAGGCACAGATACGCAGTATTTT. Protein product: CSVLRDTGTDTQYF.

This clonotype has more than one count but fewer than ten. A read error may produce the germline difference seen at one junction end. The chain uses TRBV20-1 and TRBJ2-3, with D tentatively TRBD2 (7 bases). Germline V CDR1 and CDR2: DFQATT, SNEGSKA (reference sequence). The length of the CDR3 is 13 residues. The CDR3 spells CSASSRGADTRYF. CDR3 DNA: TGCAGTGCTAGTAGTCGGGGGGCAGATACGCGGTATTTT.

This chain links TRBV7-6 with TRBJ1-5; 10 bases are a match to TRBD1. CDR1 is SGHVS and CDR2 is FNYEAQ in the germline V gene. The V gene end was trimmed by 5 bases and the J gene end by 5 bases; junction bases not matched to a gene: 15. This CDR3 region has 18 residues. The CDR3 spells CASSPLFGTGVVDQPQHF. The CDR3 nucleotides are TGTGCCAGCAGCCCGCTCTTCGGGACAGGGGTGGTGGATCAGCCCCAGCATTTT.

This clonotype has ten or more counts. This chain connects TRBV20-1 to TRBJ2-1, with no clear D. The CDR3 loop spans 14 amino acids. Germline V gene sequence: CDR1 DFQATT, CDR2 SNEGSKA (reference sequence). Trimming removed 1 base from V and 0 bases from J, with 7 bases in between. CDR3 amino acids: CSARGVDSYNEQFF. The CDR3 DNA reads as TGCAGTGCTAGAGGTGTGGACTCCTACAATGAGCAGTTCTTC.

The chain combines TRBV29-1 with TRBJ2-7; 7 bases are a match to TRBD2. CDR1 is SQVTM and CDR2 is ANQGSEA in the germline V gene. The J segment lost 2 bases and the V segment lost 7 bases, leaving 5 bases of the junction unmatched. The CDR3 runs 12 residues. The CDR3 region has the DNA TGCAGCGGTGTAAGCGGGACCTACGAGCAGTACTTC. It translates to CSGVSGTYEQYF.

This clonotype was observed at least ten times. This rearrangement joins TRBV7-3 to TRBJ2-7, with D perhaps matching TRBD1 (5 bases). Trimming stripped 3 bases from V and 5 bases from J, with 14 bases between. This CDR3 comprises 14 residues. The V gene's germline CDR1 is SGHTA and CDR2 FQGTGA. The CDR3 DNA reads as TGTGCCAGCAGCTTGGGCAGGGATCGGAACGAGCAGTACTTC. This sequence encodes CASSLGRDRNEQYF.

This chain uses TRBV12-3 or TRBV12-4 with TRBJ2-1; TRBD2 aligns across 10 bases. This CDR3 spans 18 amino acids. V was pared by 6 bases and J by 0 bases, with 11 bases of the junction left unmatched. The CDR3, as DNA: TGTGCCAGCAGCGACCCTAGCGGGGGACCGAGCTCCTACAATGAGCAGTTCTTC. It translates to CASSDPSGGPSSYNEQFF.

This clonotype occurred many times. The chain uses TRBV28 and TRBJ1-2, with D possibly being TRBD1 (6 bases). This CDR3 is built from 13 residues. V was pared by 4 bases and J by 13 bases, with 19 bases between. Germline CDR1 MDHEN, CDR2 SYDVKM. CDR3 sequence reads: CASSSGAGVISTF. The DNA of the CDR3 is TGTGCCAGCAGTTCGGGGGCAGGGGTGATTTCCACCTTC.

This clonotype occurred a few times. J is TRBJ2-5 and V is TRBV7-3; D uncertain. The CDR3 runs to 14 residues. V dropped 2 bases and J dropped 0 bases, with 7 bases sitting between them. Germline-derived CDR1 and CDR2 are SGHTA and FQGTGA. CDR3 bases: TGTGCCAGCAGCTTATACAGCGACCAAGAGACCCAGTACTTC. Translating it yields CASSLYSDQETQYF.

This clonotype was found many times. V is TRBV12-3 or TRBV12-4 and J is TRBJ1-2; a weak D match, TRBD1 (5 bases). This CDR3 contains 14 residues. V was shortened by 7 bases and J by 2 bases, with 14 bases between the two germline ends. CDR3 region: CASTLTGRNYGYTF. CDR3 in DNA: TGTGCCAGCACCCTAACGGGGCGGAACTATGGCTACACCTTC.

The chain carries TRBV21-1 and TRBJ1-2; the listed D gene, TRBD1, was not tested against the DNA. TRBV21-1 is reported as a pseudogene. CDR3 length: 15 amino acids. The CDR3 DNA is TGTGCCAGCAGCAAATGGGGACAGAATACCTATGGCTACACCTTC. It specifies CASSKWGQNTYGYTF.

This clonotype was detected a few times. The CDR3 nucleotides are TGTGCCAGCAGTGCCAACCTAGCCAAAAACATTCAGTACTTC. It encodes CASSANLAKNIQYF. This sequence joins TRBV27 and TRBJ2-4; D not resolved. The CDR3 covers 14 residues. In germline, CDR1 is MNHEY, CDR2 SMNVEV (reference sequence). The V and J ends lost 5 bases and 0 bases respectively, with 8 bases between them.

The genes are TRBV4-1 and TRBJ2-3; 7 nucleotides agree with TRBD1. The CDR3 length is 16 residues. The V and J ends lost 4 bases and 0 bases, in that order; junction bases with no gene match: 7. Germline-derived CDR1 and CDR2 are MGHRA and YSYEKL. CDR3 amino acids: CASSLMGQSSTDTQYF. The CDR3 nucleotides read TGCGCCAGCAGCCTCATGGGACAGTCTAGCACAGATACGCAGTATTTT.

This clonotype showed up just a few times. The chain recombines TRBV5-1 with TRBJ2-5; TRBD1 matches at 11 bases. This CDR3 region has 18 residues. The V gene end was trimmed by 1 base and the J gene end by 1 base; junction bases not matched to a gene: 9. Germline CDR1 SGHRS, CDR2 YFSETQ. The CDR3 region is CASSLSGTGGSGQETQYF. The CDR3 nucleotides read TGCGCCAGCAGCTTGTCCGGGACAGGGGGATCAGGCCAAGAGACCCAGTACTTC.

The V gene is TRBV12-3 or TRBV12-4, the J gene TRBJ2-5, with 11 nucleotides matching TRBD2. The DNA end favors TRBJ2-7, so the J call may be wrong. The CDR3 runs 12 residues. The CDR3 here is CASSGRAPEQYF. In nucleotides, the CDR3 is TGTGCCAGTAGCGGGAGGGCCCCCGAGCAGTACTTC.

This clonotype was seen many times. The V and J genes are TRBV2 and TRBJ2-3; 9 positions agree with TRBD1. Germline lookup yields CDR1 SNHLY and CDR2 FYNNEI. V was pared by 3 bases and J by 3 bases, with 1 base of the junction left unmatched. The length of the CDR3 is 14 residues. CDR3 amino acids: CASSEGQGTDTQYF. In nucleotides, the CDR3 is TGTGCCAGCAGTGAGGGACAGGGAACAGATACGCAGTATTTT. The full variable domain, rest sourced from reference TRBV2 and TRBJ2-3, is EPEVTQTPSHQVTQMGQEVILRCVPISNHLYFYWYRQILGQKVEFLVSFYNNEISEKSEIFDDQFSVERPDGSNFTLKIRSTKLEDSAMYFCASSEGQGTDTQYFGPGTRLTVL.

This clonotype was detected a few times. The chain recombines TRBV10-3 with TRBJ2-7; 8 positions match TRBD2. The V and J ends lost 7 bases and 5 bases, in that order; junction bases with no gene match: 10. There are 14 residues in the CDR3. Germline assignment: CDR1 ENHRY and CDR2 SYGVKD. The CDR3 nucleotides are TGTGCCATCAAAGGTTCGCGGGGGGACCACGAGCAGTACTTC. Protein sequence: CAIKGSRGDHEQYF.

Details on this clonotype: A read error may account for a junction end that differs from germline. The chain links TRBV2 to TRBJ2-1; 8 bases match TRBD2. This CDR3 contains 15 residues. Germline V gene lookup returns CDR1 SNHLY and CDR2 FYNNEI. The CDR3 reads CASTGTRRSYNEQFF. The DNA of the CDR3 is TGTGCCAGCACCGGGACTAGGAGGTCCTACAATGAACAGTTCTTC.

J is TRBJ1-4 and V is TRBV29-1; no clear D. V was shortened by 4 bases and J by 8 bases, with 17 bases between the two germline ends. This CDR3 comprises 14 residues. The germline CDR1 and CDR2 sequences are SQVTM and ANQGSEA. The CDR3 loop is CSVVELYTYEKLFF. The CDR3 bases are TGCAGCGTTGTAGAACTATATACTTACGAAAAACTGTTTTTT.

A few counts support this clonotype. The CDR3 loop is CSSGTGGPYNEQYF. DNA for the CDR3: TGCAGCAGCGGCACAGGGGGCCCCTACAATGAGCAGTACTTC. V usage is TRBV29-1 and J usage is TRBJ2-4; 9 nucleotides line up with TRBD1. Unmatched junction bases numbered 18, after V lost 8 bases and J lost 13 bases. The CDR3 sequence is 14 residues long. Germline CDR1 SQVTM, CDR2 ANQGSEA. Based on the CDR3 plus reference TRBV29-1 and TRBJ2-4, the full variable domain is SAVISQKPSRDICQRGTSLTIQCQVDSQVTMMFWYRQQPGQSLTLIATANQGSEATYESGFVIDKFPISRPNLTFSTLTVSNMSPEDSSIYLCSSGTGGPYNEQYFGAGTRLSVL.

This clonotype was seen more than once but under ten times. The chain combines TRBV27 with TRBJ1-5; D gene uncertain. CDR3 size: 15 residues. Trimming cost V 6 bases and J 4 bases, with 16 bases left between them. Germline CDR1 is MNHEY and CDR2 is SMNVEV (reference sequence). Written as DNA, the CDR3 is TGTGCCAGCAGCGACCGTTTGGGGAAGAATCAGCCCCAGCATTTT. This translates into CASSDRLGKNQPQHF.

The chain has TRBV18 and TRBJ1-2; D ambiguous. The V gene's germline CDR1 is KGHSH and CDR2 LQKENI. The CDR3 has 17 amino acids. Trimming took off 3 bases at V and 1 base at J, with 18 bases between the two ends. As DNA, the CDR3 is TGTGCCAGCTCACCGACGGCCCTACAGCTACTTAACTATGGCTACACCTTC. Translation: CASSPTALQLLNYGYTF.

This chain uses TRBV2 with TRBJ1-5; maybe TRBD1 (5 bases). This CDR3 has 15 amino acids. Germline V gene data show CDR1 as SNHLY and CDR2 as FYNNEI. V lost 8 bases and J 3 bases, leaving 17 bases between the germline ends. CDR3 in amino acids: CASGDGAEVNQPQHF. In DNA, the CDR3 is TGTGCCAGCGGCGATGGGGCAGAAGTCAATCAGCCCCAGCATTTT.